This record concerns one TCR beta chain sequence. The method was immunoSEQ multiplex PCR; TCRdb's version includes in-frame clones alone and lacks a portion of them. The table has about 40,000 clones, about 88% seen once; the top ten hold approximately 2.4%. Losses at the gene ends were 4 bases for V and 4 bases for J; bases not matched to a gene: 8. The CDR3 totals 15 residues. CDR1 and CDR2 from the germline V gene are ENHRY and SYGVKD. This specimen belongs to a study of OX40 agonist ivuxolimab in advanced cancers. The TCR originated in an adult with an advanced solid tumor such as melanoma, head and neck, liver or kidney cancer. The gene calls are TRBV10-3 and TRBJ2-3; 7 bases agree with TRBD2. The source material was CD4+ or CD8+ T cells sorted from blood, sampled in a trial of the OX40 agonist ivuxolimab. The CDR3: CAISVEAGMADTQYF. The CDR3 nucleotides read TGTGCCATCAGTGTCGAAGCGGGGATGGCAGATACGCAGTATTTT.